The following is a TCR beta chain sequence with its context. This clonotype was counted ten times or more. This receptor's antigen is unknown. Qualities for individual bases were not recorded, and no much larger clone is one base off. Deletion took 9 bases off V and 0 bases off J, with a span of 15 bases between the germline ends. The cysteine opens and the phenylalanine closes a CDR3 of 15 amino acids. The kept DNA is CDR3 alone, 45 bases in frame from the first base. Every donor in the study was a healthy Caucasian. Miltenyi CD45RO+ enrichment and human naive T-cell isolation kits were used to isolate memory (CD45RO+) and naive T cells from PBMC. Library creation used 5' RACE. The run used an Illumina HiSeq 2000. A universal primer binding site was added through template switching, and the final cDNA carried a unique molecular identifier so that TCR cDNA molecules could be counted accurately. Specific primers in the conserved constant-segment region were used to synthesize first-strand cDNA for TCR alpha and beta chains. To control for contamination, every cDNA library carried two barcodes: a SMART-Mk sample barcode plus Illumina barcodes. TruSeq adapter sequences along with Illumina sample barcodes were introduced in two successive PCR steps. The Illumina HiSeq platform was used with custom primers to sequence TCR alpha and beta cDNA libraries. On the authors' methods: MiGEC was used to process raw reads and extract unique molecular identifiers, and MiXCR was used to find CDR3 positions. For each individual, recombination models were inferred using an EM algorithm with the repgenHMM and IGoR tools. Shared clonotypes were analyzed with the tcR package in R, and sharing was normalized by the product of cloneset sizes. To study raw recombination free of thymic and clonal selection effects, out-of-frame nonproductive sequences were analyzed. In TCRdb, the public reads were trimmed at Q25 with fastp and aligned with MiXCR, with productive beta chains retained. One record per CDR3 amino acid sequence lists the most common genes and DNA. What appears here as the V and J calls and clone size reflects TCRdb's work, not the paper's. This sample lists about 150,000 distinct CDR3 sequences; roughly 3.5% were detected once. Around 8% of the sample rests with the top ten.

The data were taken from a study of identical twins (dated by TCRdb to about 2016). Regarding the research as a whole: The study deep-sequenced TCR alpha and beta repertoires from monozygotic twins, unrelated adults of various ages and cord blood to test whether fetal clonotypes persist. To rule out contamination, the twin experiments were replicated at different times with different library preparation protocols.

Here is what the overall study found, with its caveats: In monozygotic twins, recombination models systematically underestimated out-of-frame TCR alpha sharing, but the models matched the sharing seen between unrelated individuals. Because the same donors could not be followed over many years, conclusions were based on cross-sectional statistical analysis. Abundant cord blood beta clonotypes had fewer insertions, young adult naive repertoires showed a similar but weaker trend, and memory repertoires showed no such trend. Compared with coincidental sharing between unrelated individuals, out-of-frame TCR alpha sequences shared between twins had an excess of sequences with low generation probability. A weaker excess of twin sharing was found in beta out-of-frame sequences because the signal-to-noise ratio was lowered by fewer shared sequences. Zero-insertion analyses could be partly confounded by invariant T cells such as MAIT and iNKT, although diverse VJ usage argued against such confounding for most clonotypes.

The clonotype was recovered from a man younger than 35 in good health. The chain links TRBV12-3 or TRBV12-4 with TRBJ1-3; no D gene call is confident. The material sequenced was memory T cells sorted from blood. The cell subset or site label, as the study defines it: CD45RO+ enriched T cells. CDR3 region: CASLSPENSGNTIYF. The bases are TGTGCCAGTTTGTCTCCGGAAAACTCTGGAAACACCATATATTTT.